This passage covers 21 T cell receptor beta chains from one sample sequenced in a study of T cell changes during pregnancy in multiple sclerosis. The data were produced by immunoSEQ multiplex PCR, yet TCRdb's version contains in-frame clones alone and is incomplete. This sample yields about 44,000 clones, of which roughly 90% are seen a single time; 0.55% to 0.7% belongs to the top ten. The specimen comprised CD4+ T cells from peripheral blood mononuclear cells, sampled in the first trimester of pregnancy. The receptors stem from a female donor with multiple sclerosis, enrolled in a pregnancy study.

The rearrangement uses TRBV2 and TRBJ2-7; 7 bases fit TRBD1. V gave up 4 bases and J gave up 1 base; unmatched junction bases: 4. CDR1 and CDR2 from the germline V gene are SNHLY and FYNNEI. The CDR3 runs to 14 residues. In DNA, the CDR3 is TGTGCCAGCAGTGCACAGGGGATTTCCTACGAGCAGTACTTC. Its protein product is CASSAQGISYEQYF. The full variable domain, with the rest looked up from reference TRBV2 and TRBJ2-7, is EPEVTQTPSHQVTQMGQEVILRCVPISNHLYFYWYRQILGQKVEFLVSFYNNEISEKSEIFDDQFSVERPDGSNFTLKIRSTKLEDSAMYFCASSAQGISYEQYFGPGTRLTVT.

The rearrangement links TRBV19 to TRBJ2-5; the D is unclear. Germline lookup yields CDR1 LNHDA and CDR2 SQIVND (reference sequence). Trimming took 3 bases from V and 6 from J, leaving 11 bases between them. The CDR3 totals 13 residues. This CDR3 is CASSIGLRQTQYF. CDR3 bases: TGTGCCAGTAGTATCGGGTTAAGACAGACCCAGTACTTC.

The chain combines TRBV18 with TRBJ2-1, with D unresolved. The CDR3 covers 17 residues. V was trimmed by 2 bases and J by 0 bases, leaving 14 bases between them. The germline gives CDR1 KGHSH, CDR2 LQKENI. The CDR3 DNA reads TGTGCCAGCTCACCAATGCCAGGAATTAGCTCCTACAATGAGCAGTTCTTC. Its protein is CASSPMPGISSYNEQFF.

This chain links TRBV19 with TRBJ2-2; weak D call: TRBD1 (6 bases). CDR1 LNHDA and CDR2 SQIVND come from the germline V gene (reference sequence). The CDR3 extends over 15 amino acids. V lost 7 bases and J 1 base, leaving 13 bases between the germline ends. CDR3 region: CASTKATGNTGELFF. Written as DNA, the CDR3 is TGTGCCAGTACCAAAGCGACAGGGAACACCGGGGAGCTGTTTTTT.

The rearrangement uses TRBV30 and TRBJ2-1, with 8 bases fitting TRBD2. This CDR3 region has 14 residues. Germline V gene lookup returns CDR1 GTSNPN and CDR2 SVGIG (reference sequence). Trimming took 6 bases from V and 10 from J; bases not matched to a gene: 14. The CDR3 loop is CACRLYGRAREQFF. For the CDR3, the DNA is TGTGCCTGCCGGCTCTACGGGAGGGCTCGGGAGCAGTTCTTC.

The genes are TRBV6-5 and TRBJ2-2; 7 bases align to TRBD1. Trimming removed 8 bases from V and 1 base from J; junction bases left unmatched: 1. This CDR3 has 13 amino acids. Germline values: CDR1 MNHEY, CDR2 SVGAGI. The CDR3 sequence: CASRQGNTGELFF. The CDR3 DNA is TGTGCCAGCCGACAGGGGAACACCGGGGAGCTGTTTTTT.

This clone was detected only a few times. The V and J genes are TRBV6-6 and TRBJ2-1; TRBD2 matches 9 bases. This CDR3 region has 14 residues. The V gene end was trimmed by 5 bases and the J gene end by 7 bases; junction bases not matched to a gene: 6. Germline CDR1 reads MNHNY; CDR2 reads SVGAGI (reference sequence). CDR3 in DNA: TGTGCCAGCAGTGTAGCGGGAGATGTAAATGAGCAGTTCTTC. It is translated as CASSVAGDVNEQFF.

The CDR3 DNA reads as TGTGCCATCAGTGACCTGAGCCCTGAAGCTTTCTTT. It codes for CAISDLSPEAFF. The chain employs TRBV10-3 and TRBJ1-1; the D is unclear. Germline CDR1 and CDR2: ENHRY and SYGVKD. The CDR3 extends over 12 amino acids. Trimming took 3 bases from V and 6 from J, leaving 8 bases between them.

The chain recombines TRBV2 with TRBJ2-7; the D gene is possibly TRBD1 (6 bases). V was trimmed by 6 bases and J by 8 bases, leaving 14 bases between them. CDR1 SNHLY and CDR2 FYNNEI come from the germline V gene. This CDR3 is 12 amino acids long. CDR3 loop: CASSPTGLKQYF. Written as DNA, the CDR3 is TGTGCCAGCAGCCCGACAGGCCTCAAGCAGTACTTC.

V usage is TRBV5-1 and J usage is TRBJ2-3; 9 bases are shared with TRBD2. The germline V gene has CDR1 SGHRS and CDR2 YFSETQ. Trimming removed 5 bases from V and 3 bases from J; junction bases left unmatched: 4. The CDR3 loop spans 14 amino acids. The CDR3 sequence: CASSGTSSTDTQYF. CDR3 sequence (DNA): TGCGCCAGCAGTGGGACTAGCTCGACAGATACGCAGTATTTT.

The chain uses TRBV30 and TRBJ1-2; 9 positions agree with TRBD1. V was clipped by 4 bases and J by 2 bases; unmatched bases: 11. This CDR3 contains 16 residues. Germline assignment: CDR1 GTSNPN and CDR2 SVGIG (reference sequence). Here the CDR3 reads CAWTHRGPRPNYGYTF. In nucleotides, the CDR3 is TGTGCCTGGACCCACAGGGGGCCGCGACCCAACTATGGCTACACCTTC.

The V gene is TRBV21-1, the J gene TRBJ1-3. TRBV21-1 is a pseudogene segment. The CDR3 is made up of 12 amino acids. CDR3 in amino acids: CVESGSENTIYF. Here the CDR3 DNA reads TGTGTCGAGTCCGGGTCTGAAAACACCATATATTTT.

This chain links TRBV27 with TRBJ2-3; the D gene is possibly TRBD2 (6 bases). The CDR3 has 13 residues. Trimming took off 2 bases at V and 6 bases at J, with 9 bases between the two ends. CDR1 MNHEY and CDR2 SMNVEV come from the germline V gene (reference sequence). The CDR3 DNA reads as TGTGCCAGCAGTTTACTCGGAGGGGATACGCAGTATTTT. This sequence encodes CASSLLGGDTQYF.

V is TRBV7-2 and J is TRBJ2-1; D might be TRBD1 (6 bases). Trimming pared 2 bases from V and 3 bases from J, leaving 11 bases between. CDR1 and CDR2 (germline): SGHTA, FQGNSA. The CDR3 covers 15 residues. The CDR3 is CASSLSEGHYNEQFF. The CDR3 bases are TGTGCCAGCAGCTTATCCGAGGGACACTACAATGAGCAGTTCTTC.

The rearrangement links TRBV5-1 to TRBJ1-2; the match to TRBD1 covers 7 bases. Germline CDR1 is SGHRS and CDR2 is YFSETQ. The CDR3 is made up of 13 amino acids. V was clipped by 4 bases and J by 5 bases; unmatched bases: 5. CDR3 sequence (DNA): TGCGCCAGCAGCCTAGACAGGGTTTATGGCTACACCTTC. Translated: CASSLDRVYGYTF.

The chain recombines TRBV11-2 with TRBJ2-5, with a weak D call TRBD2 (6 bases). The CDR3 totals 15 residues. Deletions cut 5 bases from V and 2 bases from J, with 15 bases between. Germline CDR1 SGHAT, CDR2 FQNNGV. CDR3 amino acids: CASSLGGGTQETQYF. The CDR3 coding sequence is TGTGCCAGCAGCCTGGGAGGTGGGACGCAAGAGACCCAGTACTTC.

The chain links TRBV28 to TRBJ1-2; a possible D gene is TRBD1 (6 bases). With 1 base removed from V and 4 bases from J, the gap between germline ends came to 13 bases. This CDR3 spans 15 amino acids. Germline CDR1 reads MDHEN; CDR2 reads SYDVKM. The CDR3 here is CASSLSLGGAYGYTF. CDR3 DNA: TGTGCCAGCAGTTTATCCTTAGGGGGAGCCTATGGCTACACCTTC.

The J gene is TRBJ2-5, the V gene TRBV7-6, with D maybe TRBD2 (5 bases). The CDR3 is made up of 12 amino acids. The germline V gene has CDR1 SGHVS and CDR2 FNYEAQ. Trimming took 5 bases from V and 5 from J, leaving 9 bases between them. The CDR3 loop reads CASSRTWETQYF. The CDR3 bases are TGTGCCAGCAGCAGGACTTGGGAGACCCAGTACTTC.

The chain has TRBV7-3 and TRBJ2-5, with D maybe TRBD2 (8 bases). In germline, CDR1 is SGHTA, CDR2 FQGTGA. V lost 2 bases and J lost 14, with 21 bases in between. There are 14 residues in the CDR3. CDR3 nucleotides: TGTGCCAGCAGCTTAGCCAGGGGGACGGGAGGGGTCTACTTC. The encoded protein is CASSLARGTGGVYF.

V gene TRBV10-3 combines with J gene TRBJ2-1; TRBD2 aligns across 13 bases. There are 17 residues in the CDR3. The germline gives CDR1 ENHRY, CDR2 SYGVKD. The trim removed 5 bases at V and 3 bases at J, leaving 7 bases unmatched. For the CDR3, the DNA is TGTGCCATCAGTTATTCCGGGACTAGCGGGGTCTACAATGAGCAGTTCTTC. Amino acids: CAISYSGTSGVYNEQFF.

The rearrangement uses TRBV4-3 and TRBJ2-2; TRBD1 aligns across 7 bases. Trimming at V came to 2 bases and at J to 5 bases, leaving 11 bases not matched to a gene. This CDR3 contains 17 residues. CDR1 is LGHNA, CDR2 YSLEER, per germline. The CDR3 region is CASSQSLGTVLTGELFF. The CDR3 DNA is TGCGCCAGCAGCCAAAGCTTGGGGACAGTTTTGACCGGGGAGCTGTTTTTT.